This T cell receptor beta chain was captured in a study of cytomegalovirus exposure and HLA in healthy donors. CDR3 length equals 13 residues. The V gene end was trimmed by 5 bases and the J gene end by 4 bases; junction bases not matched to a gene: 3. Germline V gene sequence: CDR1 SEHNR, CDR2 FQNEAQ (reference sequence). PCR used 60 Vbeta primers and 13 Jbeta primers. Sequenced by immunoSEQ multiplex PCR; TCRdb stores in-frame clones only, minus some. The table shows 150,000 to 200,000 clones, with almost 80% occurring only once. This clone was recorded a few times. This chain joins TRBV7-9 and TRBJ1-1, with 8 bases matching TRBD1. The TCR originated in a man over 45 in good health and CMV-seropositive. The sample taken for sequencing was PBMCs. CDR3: CASSITGGTEAFF. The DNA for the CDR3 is TGTGCCAGCAGCATTACAGGGGGCACTGAAGCTTTCTTT.